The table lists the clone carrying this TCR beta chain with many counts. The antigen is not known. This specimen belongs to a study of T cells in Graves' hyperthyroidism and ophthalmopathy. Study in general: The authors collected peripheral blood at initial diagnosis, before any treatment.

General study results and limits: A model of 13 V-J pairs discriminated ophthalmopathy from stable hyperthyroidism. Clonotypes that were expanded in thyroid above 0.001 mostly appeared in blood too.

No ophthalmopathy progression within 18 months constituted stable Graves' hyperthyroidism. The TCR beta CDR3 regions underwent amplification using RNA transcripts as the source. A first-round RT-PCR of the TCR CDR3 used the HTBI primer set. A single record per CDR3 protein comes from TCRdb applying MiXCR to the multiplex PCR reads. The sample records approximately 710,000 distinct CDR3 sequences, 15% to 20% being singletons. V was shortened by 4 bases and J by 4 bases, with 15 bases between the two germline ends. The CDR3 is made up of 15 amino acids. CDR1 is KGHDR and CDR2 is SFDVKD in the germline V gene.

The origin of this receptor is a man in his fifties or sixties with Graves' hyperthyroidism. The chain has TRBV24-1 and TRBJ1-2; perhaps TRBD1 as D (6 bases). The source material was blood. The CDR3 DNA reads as TGTGCCACCAGTGAGCCTGGGACACCGTCCTATGGCTACACCTTC. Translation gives CATSEPGTPSYGYTF.